The 8 T cell receptor beta chains presented below share a single source sample, sequenced in a study of T cell responses to AZD1222 COVID-19 vaccine. The data were produced by immunoSEQ multiplex PCR, yet TCRdb's version contains in-frame clones alone and is incomplete. The sample gives 200,000 to 250,000 clones, around 94% of which show up once; over 1.5% is in the top ten. The sequencing here drew on peripheral blood, taken 28 days after the second dose of the MenACWY control vaccine. The receptor set was obtained from an adult who received the MenACWY meningococcal vaccine as a control.

J is TRBJ2-2 and V is TRBV5-4; D may be TRBD2 (5 bases). The V gene lost 9 bases and the J gene lost 6 bases, with 21 bases spanning the gap. Per the germline V gene, CDR1 is SGHNT and CDR2 is YYREEE (reference sequence). The CDR3 sequence is 15 residues long. CDR3 region: CATQLSGIFSGELFF. The CDR3 bases are TGTGCCACCCAGCTTTCGGGAATTTTTTCCGGGGAGCTGTTTTTT. The full variable domain, in which reference TRBV5-4 and TRBJ2-2 provide the parts outside the CDR3, is ETGVTQSPTHLIKTRGQQVTLRCSSQSGHNTVSWYQQALGQGPQFIFQYYREEENGRGNFPPRFSGLQFPNYSSELNVNALELDDSALYLCATQLSGIFSGELFFGEGSRLTVL.

This clone appeared once. V is TRBV28 and J is TRBJ2-4; perhaps TRBD1 as D (5 bases). CDR3 size: 14 residues. V dropped 6 bases and J dropped 5 bases, with 14 bases sitting between them. Germline V lookup: CDR1 MDHEN, CDR2 SYDVKM. CDR3 region: CASRAFWGENIQYF. The CDR3 DNA is TGTGCCAGCAGGGCCTTTTGGGGCGAAAACATTCAGTACTTC.

The count of this clone is one. V usage is TRBV9 and J usage is TRBJ2-1, with 13 bases fitting TRBD2. Looked up from germline, CDR1 is SGDLS and CDR2 is YYNGEE. The V and J ends lost 4 bases and 5 bases, in that order; junction bases with no gene match: 9. CDR3 size: 17 residues. CDR3: CASSLRGGLAGNNEQFF. In DNA form, the CDR3 reads TGTGCCAGCAGCCTCCGAGGGGGACTAGCGGGAAACAATGAGCAGTTCTTC. Filled out from reference TRBV9 and TRBJ2-1, the complete variable domain reads DSGVTQTPKHLITATGQRVTLRCSPRSGDLSVYWYQQSLDQGLQFLIQYYNGEERAKGNILERFSAQQFPDLHSELNLSSLELGDSALYFCASSLRGGLAGNNEQFFGPGTRLTVL.

The chain combines TRBV4-3 with TRBJ1-4; weak D call: TRBD1 (6 bases). The CDR3 spans 15 residues. Germline CDR1 reads LGHNA; CDR2 reads YSLEER. Between the trimmed V and J ends, which lost 0 bases and 8 bases, there was a span of 13 bases. The CDR3 DNA reads as TGCGCCAGCAGCCAAGATAGGGGGGGCGGGGAAAAACTGTTTTTT. This codes for CASSQDRGGGEKLFF.

V is TRBV16 and J is TRBJ1-4, with 9 bases fitting TRBD1. Trimming removed 6 bases from V and 8 bases from J; junction bases left unmatched: 7. The CDR3 is made up of 14 amino acids. Germline CDR1 is KGHSY and CDR2 is FQNENV. The CDR3 sequence is CASSTGTGQEKLFF. The CDR3 DNA is TGTGCCAGCAGTACCGGGACAGGGCAAGAAAAACTGTTTTTT.

The chain is built from TRBV6-5 and TRBJ2-5; D uncertain. The CDR3 is 13 amino acids. Germline V CDR1 and CDR2: MNHEY, SVGAGI. Trimming pared 0 bases from V and 5 bases from J, leaving 7 bases between. The CDR3 nucleotides read TGTGCCAGCAGTTACTCGGCCCGGGAGACCCAGTACTTC. It yields the protein CASSYSARETQYF.

The rearrangement joins TRBV6-5 to TRBJ2-7, with 8 bases fitting TRBD1. Germline V CDR1 and CDR2: MNHEY, SVGAGI. This CDR3 comprises 13 residues. V was pared by 6 bases and J by 5 bases, with 6 bases of the junction left unmatched. In nucleotides, the CDR3 is TGTGCCAGCAGGCAGGGGGCGTTCGACGAGCAGTACTTC. This codes for CASRQGAFDEQYF.

The V call is TRBV7-8, the J call TRBJ1-1; no reliable D call. There are 13 residues in the CDR3. V lost 3 bases to trimming and J lost 5 bases, with 10 bases between them. Germline values: CDR1 SGHVS, CDR2 FQNEAQ. CDR3 loop: CASSFYQGTEAFF. Written as DNA, the CDR3 is TGTGCCAGCAGCTTTTACCAAGGGACTGAAGCTTTCTTT.